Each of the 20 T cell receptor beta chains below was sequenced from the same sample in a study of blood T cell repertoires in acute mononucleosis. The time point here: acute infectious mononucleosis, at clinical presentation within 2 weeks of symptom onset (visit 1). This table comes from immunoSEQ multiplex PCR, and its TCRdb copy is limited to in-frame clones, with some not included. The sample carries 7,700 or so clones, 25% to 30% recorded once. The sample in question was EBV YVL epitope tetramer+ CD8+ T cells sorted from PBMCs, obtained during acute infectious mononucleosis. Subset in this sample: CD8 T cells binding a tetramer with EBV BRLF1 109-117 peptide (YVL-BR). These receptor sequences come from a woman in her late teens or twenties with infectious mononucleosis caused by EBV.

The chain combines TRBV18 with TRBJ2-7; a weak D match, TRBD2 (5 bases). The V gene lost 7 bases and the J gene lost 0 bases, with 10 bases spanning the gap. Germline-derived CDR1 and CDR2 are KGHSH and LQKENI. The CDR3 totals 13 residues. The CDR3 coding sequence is TGTGCCAGCTTAGCGACGGGCTCCTACGAGCAGTACTTC. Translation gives CASLATGSYEQYF.

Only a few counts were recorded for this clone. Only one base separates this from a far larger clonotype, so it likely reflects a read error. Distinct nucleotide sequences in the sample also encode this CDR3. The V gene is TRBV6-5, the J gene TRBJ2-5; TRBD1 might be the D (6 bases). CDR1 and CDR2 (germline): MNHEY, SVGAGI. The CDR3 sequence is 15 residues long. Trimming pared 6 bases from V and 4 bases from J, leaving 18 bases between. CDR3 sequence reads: CASRQLTGGAETQYF. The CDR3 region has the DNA TGTGCCAGCAGGCAGCTTACTGGGGGCGCAGAGACCCAGTACTTC.

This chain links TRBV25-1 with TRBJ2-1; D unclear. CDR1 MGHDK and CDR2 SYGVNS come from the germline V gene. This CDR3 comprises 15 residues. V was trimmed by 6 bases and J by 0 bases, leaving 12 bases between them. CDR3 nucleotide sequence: TGTGCCAGCAGCTTAATGAGGAGCTCCTACAATGAGCAGTTCTTC. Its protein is CASSLMRSSYNEQFF.

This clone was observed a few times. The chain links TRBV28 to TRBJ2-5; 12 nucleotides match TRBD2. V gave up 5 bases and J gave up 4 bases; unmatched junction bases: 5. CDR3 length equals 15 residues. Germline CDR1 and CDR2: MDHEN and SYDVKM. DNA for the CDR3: TGTGCCAGCAGTCAACTAGCGGGAGGTCCAGAGACCCAGTACTTC. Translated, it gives CASSQLAGGPETQYF.

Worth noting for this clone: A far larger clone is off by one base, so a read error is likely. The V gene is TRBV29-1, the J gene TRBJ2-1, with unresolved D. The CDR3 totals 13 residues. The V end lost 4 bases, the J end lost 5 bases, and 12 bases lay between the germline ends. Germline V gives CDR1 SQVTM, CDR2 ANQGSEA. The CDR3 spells CSVVAGVNNEQFF. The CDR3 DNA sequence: TGCAGCGTTGTGGCAGGCGTAAACAATGAGCAGTTCTTC.

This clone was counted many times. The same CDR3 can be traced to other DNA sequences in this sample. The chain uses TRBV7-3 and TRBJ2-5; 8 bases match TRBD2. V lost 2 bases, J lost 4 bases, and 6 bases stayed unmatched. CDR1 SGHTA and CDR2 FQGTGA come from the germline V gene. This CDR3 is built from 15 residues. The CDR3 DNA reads TGTGCCAGCAGCTTACTGGCGGGGGGTGGAGAGACCCAGTACTTC. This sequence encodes CASSLLAGGGETQYF.

CDR3 residues: CASSVIDTQYF. The CDR3 DNA reads TGTGCCAGCAGTGTGATCGATACGCAGTATTTT. The chain links TRBV5-6 to TRBJ2-3; D not resolved. Trimming removed 5 bases from V and 6 bases from J, with 7 bases in between. The CDR3 loop spans 11 amino acids. CDR1 is SGHDT and CDR2 is YYEEEE in the germline V gene.

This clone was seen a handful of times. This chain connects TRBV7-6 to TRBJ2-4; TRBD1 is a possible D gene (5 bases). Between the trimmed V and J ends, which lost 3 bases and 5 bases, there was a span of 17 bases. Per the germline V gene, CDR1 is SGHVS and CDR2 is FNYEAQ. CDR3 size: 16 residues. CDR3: CASSLSGQGWENIQYF. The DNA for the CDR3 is TGTGCCAGCAGCTTGTCAGGTCAGGGATGGGAAAACATTCAGTACTTC. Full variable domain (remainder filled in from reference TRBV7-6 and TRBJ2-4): GAGVSQSPRYKVTKRGQDVALRCDPISGHVSLYWYRQALGQGPEFLTYFNYEAQQDKSGLPNDRFSAERPEGSISTLTIQRTEQRDSAMYRCASSLSGQGWENIQYFGAGTRLSVL.

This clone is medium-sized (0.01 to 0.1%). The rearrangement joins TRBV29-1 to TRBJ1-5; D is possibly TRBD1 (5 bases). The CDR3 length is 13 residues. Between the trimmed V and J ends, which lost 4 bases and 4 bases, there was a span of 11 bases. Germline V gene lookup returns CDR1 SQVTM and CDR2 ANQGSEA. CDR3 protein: CSVGSGENQPQHF. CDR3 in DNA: TGCAGCGTTGGGTCGGGGGAAAATCAGCCCCAGCATTTT.

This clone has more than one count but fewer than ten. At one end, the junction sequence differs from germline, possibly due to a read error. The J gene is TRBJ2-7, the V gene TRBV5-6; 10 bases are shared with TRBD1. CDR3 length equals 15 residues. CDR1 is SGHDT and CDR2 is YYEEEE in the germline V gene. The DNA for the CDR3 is TGCGCCAGCAGCCCCGGGACAGGGGAAGGATACGAGCAGTACTTC. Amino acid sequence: CASSPGTGEGYEQYF.

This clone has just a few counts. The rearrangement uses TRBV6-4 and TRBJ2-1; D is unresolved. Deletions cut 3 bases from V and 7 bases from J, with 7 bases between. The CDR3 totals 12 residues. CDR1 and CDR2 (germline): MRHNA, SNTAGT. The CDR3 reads CASSEQANEQFF. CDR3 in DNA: TGTGCCAGCAGTGAACAAGCGAATGAGCAGTTCTTC.

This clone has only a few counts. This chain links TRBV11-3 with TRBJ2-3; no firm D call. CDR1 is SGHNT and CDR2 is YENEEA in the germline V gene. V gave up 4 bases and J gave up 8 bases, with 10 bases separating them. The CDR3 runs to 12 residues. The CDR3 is CASSSPSGTQYF. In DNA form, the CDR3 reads TGTGCCAGCAGCTCACCCTCCGGTACGCAGTATTTT.

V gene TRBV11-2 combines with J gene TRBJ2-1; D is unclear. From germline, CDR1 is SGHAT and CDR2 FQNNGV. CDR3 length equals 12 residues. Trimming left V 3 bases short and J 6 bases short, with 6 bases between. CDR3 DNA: TGTGCCAGCAGCTTCCAGTTCAATGAGCAGTTCTTC. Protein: CASSFQFNEQFF.

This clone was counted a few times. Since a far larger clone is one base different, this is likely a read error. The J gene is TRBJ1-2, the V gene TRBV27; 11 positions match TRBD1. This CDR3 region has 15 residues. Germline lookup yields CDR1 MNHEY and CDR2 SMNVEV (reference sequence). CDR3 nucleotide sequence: TGTGCCAGCTGTTTATCGGGGACAGGGGGTTATGGCTACACCTTC. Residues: CASCLSGTGGYGYTF.

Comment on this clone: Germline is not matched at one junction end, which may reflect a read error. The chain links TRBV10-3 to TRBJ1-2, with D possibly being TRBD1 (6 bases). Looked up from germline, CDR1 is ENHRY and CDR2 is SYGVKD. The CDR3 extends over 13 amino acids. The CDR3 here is CASSYTTGYGYTF. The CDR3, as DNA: TGTGCCAGCAGTTACACAACAGGGTATGGCTACACCTTC.

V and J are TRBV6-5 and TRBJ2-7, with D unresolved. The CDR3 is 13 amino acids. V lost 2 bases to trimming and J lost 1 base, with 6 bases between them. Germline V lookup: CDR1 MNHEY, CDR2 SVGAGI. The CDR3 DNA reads TGTGCCAGCAGTTACGACGGTTCCTACGAGCAGTACTTC. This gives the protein CASSYDGSYEQYF.

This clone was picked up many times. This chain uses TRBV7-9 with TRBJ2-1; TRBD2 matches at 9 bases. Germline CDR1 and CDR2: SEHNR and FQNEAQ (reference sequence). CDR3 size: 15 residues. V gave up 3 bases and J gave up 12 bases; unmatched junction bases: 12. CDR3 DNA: TGTGCCAGCAGCTTTGGTAGCGGGAGCCCCCAGGGGCAGTTCTTC. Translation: CASSFGSGSPQGQFF. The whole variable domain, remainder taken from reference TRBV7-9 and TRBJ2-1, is DTGVSQNPRHKITKRGQNVTFRCDPISEHNRLYWYRQTLGQGPEFLTYFQNEAQLEKSRLLSDRFSAERPKGSFSTLEIQRTEQGDSAMYLCASSFGSGSPQGQFFGPGTRLTVL.

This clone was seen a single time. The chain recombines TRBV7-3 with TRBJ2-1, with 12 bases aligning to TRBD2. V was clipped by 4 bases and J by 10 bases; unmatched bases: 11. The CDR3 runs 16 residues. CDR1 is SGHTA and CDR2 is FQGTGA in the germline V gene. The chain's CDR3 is CASSSGLAGPLKEQFF. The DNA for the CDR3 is TGTGCCAGCAGCTCTGGACTAGCGGGACCCCTCAAAGAGCAGTTCTTC.

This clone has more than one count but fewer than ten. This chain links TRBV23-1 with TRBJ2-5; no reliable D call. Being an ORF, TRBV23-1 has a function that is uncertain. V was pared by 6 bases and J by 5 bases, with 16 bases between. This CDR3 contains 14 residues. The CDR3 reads CASSQEDPLETQYF. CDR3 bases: TGCGCCAGCAGCCAAGAAGACCCATTGGAGACCCAGTACTTC.

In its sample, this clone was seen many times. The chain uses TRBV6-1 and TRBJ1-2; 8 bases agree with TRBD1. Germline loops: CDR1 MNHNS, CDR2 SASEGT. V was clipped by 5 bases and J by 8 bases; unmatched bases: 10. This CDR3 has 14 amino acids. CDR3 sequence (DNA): TGTGCCAGCAGTCCACAGGGGGGAGATTTCGGCTACACCTTC. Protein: CASSPQGGDFGYTF.